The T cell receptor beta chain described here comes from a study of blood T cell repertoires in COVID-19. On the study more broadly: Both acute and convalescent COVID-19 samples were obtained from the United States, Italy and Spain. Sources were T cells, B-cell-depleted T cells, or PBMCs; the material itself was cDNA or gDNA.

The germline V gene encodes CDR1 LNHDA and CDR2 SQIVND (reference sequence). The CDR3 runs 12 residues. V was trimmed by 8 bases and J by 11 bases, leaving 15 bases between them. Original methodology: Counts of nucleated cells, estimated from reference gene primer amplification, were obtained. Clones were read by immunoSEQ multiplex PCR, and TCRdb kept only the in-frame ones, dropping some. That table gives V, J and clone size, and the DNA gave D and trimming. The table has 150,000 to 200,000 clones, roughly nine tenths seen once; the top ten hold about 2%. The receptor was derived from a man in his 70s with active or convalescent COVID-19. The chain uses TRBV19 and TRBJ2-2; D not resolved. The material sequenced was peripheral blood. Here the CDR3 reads CASWVFGGELFF. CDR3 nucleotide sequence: TGTGCCAGTTGGGTGTTTGGCGGAGAGCTGTTTTTT.